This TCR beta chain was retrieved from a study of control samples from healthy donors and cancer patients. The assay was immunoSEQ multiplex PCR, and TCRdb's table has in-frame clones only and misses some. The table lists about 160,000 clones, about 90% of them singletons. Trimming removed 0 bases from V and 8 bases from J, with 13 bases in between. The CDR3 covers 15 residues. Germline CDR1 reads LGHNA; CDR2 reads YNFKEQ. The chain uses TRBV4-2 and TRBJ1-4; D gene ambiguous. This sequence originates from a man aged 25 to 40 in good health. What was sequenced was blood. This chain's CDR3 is CASSQERLNGEKLFF. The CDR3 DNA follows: TGTGCCAGCAGCCAAGAACGCTTAAACGGGGAAAAACTGTTTTTT.